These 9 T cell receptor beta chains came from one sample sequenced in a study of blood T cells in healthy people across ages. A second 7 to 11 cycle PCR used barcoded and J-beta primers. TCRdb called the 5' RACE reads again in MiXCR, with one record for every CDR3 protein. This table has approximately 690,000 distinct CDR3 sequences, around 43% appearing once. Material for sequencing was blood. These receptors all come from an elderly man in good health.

CDR3: CASSPRALGEKLFF. CDR3 nucleotides: TGTGCCAGCAGCCCCAGGGCCCTGGGAGAAAAACTGTTTTTT. The rearrangement links TRBV7-2 to TRBJ1-4, with D possibly matching TRBD1 (5 bases). CDR1 is SGHTA and CDR2 is FQGNSA in the germline V gene. CDR3 length: 14 amino acids. The ends were cut back, 5 bases at V and 8 bases at J, with 15 bases in the middle.

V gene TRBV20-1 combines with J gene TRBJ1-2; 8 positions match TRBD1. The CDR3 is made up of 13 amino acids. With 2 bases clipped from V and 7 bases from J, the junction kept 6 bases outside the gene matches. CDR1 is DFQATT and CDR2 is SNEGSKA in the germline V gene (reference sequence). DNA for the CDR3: TGCAGTGCTAGACCGCAGGGGGCGCTTGGCTACACCTTC. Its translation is CSARPQGALGYTF.

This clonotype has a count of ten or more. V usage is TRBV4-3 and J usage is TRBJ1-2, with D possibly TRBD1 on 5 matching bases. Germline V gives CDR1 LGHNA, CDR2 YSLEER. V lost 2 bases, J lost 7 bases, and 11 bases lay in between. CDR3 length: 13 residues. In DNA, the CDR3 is TGCGCCAGCAGCCAAAGGGGAAAATCTGGCTACACCTTC. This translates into CASSQRGKSGYTF.

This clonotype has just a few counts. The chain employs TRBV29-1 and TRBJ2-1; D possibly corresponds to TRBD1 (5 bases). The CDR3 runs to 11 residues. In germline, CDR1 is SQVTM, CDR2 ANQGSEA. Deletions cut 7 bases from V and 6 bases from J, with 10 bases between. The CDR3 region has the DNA TGCAGCGCTGGACAAGTCAATGAGCAGTTCTTC. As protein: CSAGQVNEQFF.

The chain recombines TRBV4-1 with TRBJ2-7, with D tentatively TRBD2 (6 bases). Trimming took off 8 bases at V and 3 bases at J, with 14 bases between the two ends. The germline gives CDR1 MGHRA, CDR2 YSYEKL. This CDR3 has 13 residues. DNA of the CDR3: TGCGCCAGCCGGGGAGGAGCAGACTACGAGCAGTACTTC. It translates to CASRGGADYEQYF.

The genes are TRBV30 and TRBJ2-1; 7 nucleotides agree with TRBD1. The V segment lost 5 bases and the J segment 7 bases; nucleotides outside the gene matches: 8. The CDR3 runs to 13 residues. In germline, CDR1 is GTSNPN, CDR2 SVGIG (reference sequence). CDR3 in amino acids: CAWGAGGLNEQFF. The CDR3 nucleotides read TGTGCCTGGGGAGCAGGGGGTTTGAATGAGCAGTTCTTC.

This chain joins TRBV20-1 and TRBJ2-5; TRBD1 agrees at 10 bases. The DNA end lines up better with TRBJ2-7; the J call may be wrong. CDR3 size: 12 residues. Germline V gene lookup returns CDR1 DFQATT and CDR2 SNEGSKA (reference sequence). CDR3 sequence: CSARQGANEQYF. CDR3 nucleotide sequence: TGCAGTGCCAGACAGGGGGCTAACGAGCAGTACTTC.

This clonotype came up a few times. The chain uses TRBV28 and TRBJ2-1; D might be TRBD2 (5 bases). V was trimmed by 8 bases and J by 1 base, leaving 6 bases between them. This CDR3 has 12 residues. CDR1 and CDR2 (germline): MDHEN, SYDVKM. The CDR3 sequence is CASGSSYNEQFF. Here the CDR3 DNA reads TGTGCCAGCGGGAGTTCCTACAATGAGCAGTTCTTC.

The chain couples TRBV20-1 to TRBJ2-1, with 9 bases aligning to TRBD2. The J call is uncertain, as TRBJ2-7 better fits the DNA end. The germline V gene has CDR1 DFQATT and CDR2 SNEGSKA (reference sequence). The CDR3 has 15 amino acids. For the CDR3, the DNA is TGCAGTGCTAGAGGAGGGCAAGCGGGAGGCTATGAGCAGTACTTC. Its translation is CSARGGQAGGYEQYF.